Given below is one TCR beta chain in context. The antigen remains undetermined. All donors participated as healthy donors of bone marrow. This sample was taken from a study of cytomegalovirus exposure and HLA in healthy donors. General study results and limits: There were some public TCRs occurring in many donors, but most TCR sequences were rare. The study recorded fewer than 200 TCR beta chains that were cytomegalovirus-associated. Roughly uniform depth of sequencing across donors was assumed in presence/absence analyses.

This PCR relied on a set of 60 Vbeta primers and 13 Jbeta primers. Measured with immunoSEQ multiplex PCR; TCRdb has only the in-frame clones, and not every one. This table has more than 100,000 clones, approximately 66% appearing once. Germline values: CDR1 WSHSY, CDR2 SAAADI. CDR3 length equals 15 residues. Trimming shortened V by 5 bases and J by 0 bases, and 8 bases separated the two germline ends. The sample was PBMCs. The V gene is TRBV10-2, the J gene TRBJ2-6, with D possibly being TRBD1 (6 bases). This TCR derives from a woman aged 50 to 60 in good health and CMV-seronegative. Written as DNA, the CDR3 is TGCGCCAGCAGTCTGGACAGCTCTGGGGCCAACGTCCTGACTTTC. Protein product: CASSLDSSGANVLTF.